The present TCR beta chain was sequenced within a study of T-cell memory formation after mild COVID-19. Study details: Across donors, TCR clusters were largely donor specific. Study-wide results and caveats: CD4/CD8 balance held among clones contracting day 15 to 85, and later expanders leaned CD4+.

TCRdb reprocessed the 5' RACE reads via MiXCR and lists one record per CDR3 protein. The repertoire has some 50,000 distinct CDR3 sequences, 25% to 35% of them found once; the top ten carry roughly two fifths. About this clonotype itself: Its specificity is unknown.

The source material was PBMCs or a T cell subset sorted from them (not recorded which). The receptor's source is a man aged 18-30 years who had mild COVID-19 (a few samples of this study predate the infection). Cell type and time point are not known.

The CDR3, as DNA: TGTGCCAGCAGTTTGTACCAAGAGACCCAGTACTTC. It codes for CASSLYQETQYF. The V and J genes are TRBV28 and TRBJ2-5; the D is unclear. This CDR3 contains 12 residues. Per germline, CDR1 MDHEN and CDR2 SYDVKM. V was cut by 3 bases and J by 0 bases, with 2 bases left in between. Filled out from reference TRBV28 and TRBJ2-5, the complete variable domain reads DVKVTQSSRYLVKRTGEKVFLECVQDMDHENMFWYRQDPGLGLRLIYFSYDVKMKEKGDIPEGYSVSREKKERFSLILESASTNQTSMYLCASSLYQETQYFGPGTRLLVL.